The source of this T cell receptor (beta chain) is a study of blood T cell repertoires in COVID-19. Study information: Researchers got acute and convalescent COVID-19 samples from the United States, Italy and Spain. PBMCs, B-cell-depleted T cells, or T cells provided the cDNA or gDNA that made up the material.

V was clipped by 5 bases and J by 5 bases; unmatched bases: 11. The CDR3 runs 17 residues. Per the germline V gene, CDR1 is MNHEY and CDR2 is SVGEGT. Original analysis: Amplification of reference gene primers was used by the study to estimate nucleated cell counts. Data came from immunoSEQ multiplex PCR; TCRdb stores just in-frame clones and leaves some out. From that table come the V and J calls and clone size; the DNA was used to work out D and trimming. Of around 41,000 clones listed, approximately 81% are singletons. The chain combines TRBV6-2 or TRBV6-3 with TRBJ2-3, with 12 bases fitting TRBD1. Sequencing input: peripheral blood. The sequence was obtained from a human donor in a cohort sampled during active COVID-19. The CDR3 here is CASSRPWDRGHLDTQYF. The CDR3 DNA is TGTGCCAGCAGTAGGCCTTGGGACAGGGGGCACCTAGATACGCAGTATTTT.